The 6 T cell receptor beta chains below were found in one sample sequenced in a study of breast tumors, draining lymph nodes, adjacent tissues. Samples came from axillary lymph nodes draining the breast cancer. TCRdb re-called the multiplex PCR reads with MiXCR, one entry per CDR3 protein. The profile shows about 140,000 distinct CDR3 sequences, approximately 30% of them singletons. The sequencing input was axillary lymph node tissue. Receptor source: a female donor with breast cancer. Some clones in this sample may be carry-over from other donors' samples.

This clonotype showed up many times. The J gene is TRBJ1-5, the V gene TRBV5-5; no reliable D call. The CDR3 contains 17 residues. Between the trimmed V and J ends, which lost 1 base and 0 bases, there was a span of 14 bases. Per germline, CDR1 SGHKS and CDR2 YYEKEE (reference sequence). This CDR3 is CASSLRFWADSNQPQHF. The CDR3 DNA reads as TGTGCCAGCAGCTTGCGGTTTTGGGCAGATAGCAATCAGCCCCAGCATTTT.

As for this clonotype: No conserved phenylalanine or tryptophan ends this CDR3, so it is likely a read error. V and J are TRBV9 and TRBJ1-2; D gene ambiguous. The CDR3 has 13 amino acids. Germline V gene data show CDR1 as SGDLS and CDR2 as YYNGEE. CDR3 amino acids: CASGVERDYGYTS. DNA for the CDR3: TGTGCCAGCGGCGTAGAACGGGACTATGGCTACACCTCC.

With regard to this clonotype: This may be a read error, as it is one base from a much larger clone. This sequence joins TRBV3-1 and TRBJ1-3; D gene ambiguous. CDR3 length equals 16 residues. Trimming pared 1 base from V and 0 bases from J, leaving 10 bases between. Germline loops: CDR1 LGHDT, CDR2 YNNKEL (reference sequence). The DNA of the CDR3 is TGTGCCAGCAGCCAAGGAGGACGGCCCTCTGGAAACACCATATATTTT. Protein: CASSQGGRPSGNTIYF.

The CDR3 coding sequence is TGCGCCAGCGGACCGGGACAGGGACCCTACAATGAGCAGTTCTTC. Residues: CASGPGQGPYNEQFF. The V gene is TRBV5-1, the J gene TRBJ2-1, with 9 bases lining up with TRBD1. The CDR3 length is 15 residues. V shed 7 bases, J shed 2 bases, and the junction held 7 bases outside the gene matches. Germline CDR1 SGHRS, CDR2 YFSETQ.

This clonotype was seen ten or more times. The chain has TRBV19 and TRBJ2-1, with a possible D match to TRBD1 (5 bases). CDR1 is LNHDA, CDR2 SQIVND, per germline (reference sequence). V was clipped by 7 bases and J by 6 bases, with 13 bases between them. This CDR3 contains 13 residues. CDR3 nucleotide sequence: TGTGCCAGTACTGAAGACAGTCCCAATGAGCAGTTCTTC. It specifies CASTEDSPNEQFF.

The rearrangement joins TRBV6-4 to TRBJ1-3, with 11 bases lining up with TRBD1. The V gene end was trimmed by 5 bases and the J gene end by 4 bases; junction bases not matched to a gene: 7. The CDR3 is 16 residues long. Germline V gene data show CDR1 as MRHNA and CDR2 as SNTAGT. The CDR3 is CASSPGQGAGGNTIYF. The CDR3 bases are TGTGCCAGCAGTCCAGGACAGGGGGCAGGCGGAAACACCATATATTTT.